These T cell receptor beta chains were read from a single sample in a study of blood T cell repertoires in COVID-19. Assay used: immunoSEQ multiplex PCR; TCRdb lists only in-frame clones, some missing. Of 200,000 to 250,000 clones listed, approximately 85% are singletons. The sequencing sample was made of peripheral blood. The origin of the receptors is a woman in her seventies with COVID-19, enrolled during active disease. The CDR3 runs from the conserved cysteine through the conserved F or W. The D gene is left open where the match is weak. The size entry is marked missing in some rows and otherwise reads once, few, many or a size class.

v_gene	d_gene	j_gene	abundance	len	CDR3nt	CDR3aa
TRBV4-3	NA	TRBJ1-1	few	18	TGCGCCAGCAGCCAAGCGGGGGTCGGAGGATCAATGAACACTGAAGCTTTCTTT	CASSQAGVGGSMNTEAFF
TRBV24-1	TRBD1	TRBJ2-5	NA	17	TGTGCCACCAGTGATTTGGGGGACAGGGAGGTTGGAGAGACCCAGTACTTC	CATSDLGDREVGETQYF
TRBV7-8	NA	TRBJ1-2	NA	15	TGTGCCAGCAGCTTAGGATCCGCAGGGGACTATGGCTACACCTTC	CASSLGSAGDYGYTF
TRBV7-9	NA	TRBJ1-1	NA	13	TGTGCCAGCACCACTCTGGGGGGATCGGAAGCTTTCTTT	CASTTLGGSEAFF
TRBV6-2/TRBV6-3	NA	TRBJ2-1	NA	15	TGTGCCAGCAGCGCGGACTGGAGCTCCTACAATGAGCAGTTCTTC	CASSADWSSYNEQFF
TRBV19	NA	TRBJ2-2	NA	16	TGTGCCAGTAGTATCCCCGTACTAGCGAACACCGGGGAGCTGTTTTTT	CASSIPVLANTGELFF
TRBV6-1	NA	TRBJ1-3	NA	17	TGTGCCAGCAGTGAACTAGGATACAGGACCTCTGGAAACACCATATATTTT	CASSELGYRTSGNTIYF
TRBV29-1	NA	TRBJ1-1	NA	13	TGCAGCGTTGGCGAGGCGGCGGGGACTGAAGCTTTCTTT	CSVGEAAGTEAFF
TRBV18	NA	TRBJ1-5	once	16	TGTGCCAGCTCACTGGCCCAGGGGATTGGCAATCAGCCCCAGCATTTT	CASSLAQGIGNQPQHF
TRBV5-8	TRBD1	TRBJ1-5	NA	13	TGTGCCAGCAGCTACCACAGGGGTCAGCCCCAGCATTTT	CASSYHRGQPQHF
TRBV30	NA	TRBJ1-2	NA	11	TGTGCCTACGGGATAAGTTATGGCTACACCTTC	CAYGISYGYTF
TRBV18	NA	TRBJ2-3	NA	14	TGTGCCAGCTCACCACCGAGGGTCACAGATACGCAGTATTTT	CASSPPRVTDTQYF
TRBV19	TRBD1	TRBJ1-1	NA	15	TGTGCCAGTAGTCGGACAGGGGTGGGGGAAACTGAAGCTTTCTTT	CASSRTGVGETEAFF
TRBV6-5	NA	TRBJ1-1	NA	14	TGTGCCAGCAGAAGGATCCTGGCGGACACTGAAGCTTTCTTT	CASRRILADTEAFF
TRBV7-9	NA	TRBJ1-3	NA	15	TGTGCCAGCAGCTTATCAGGGGCTGTTGGAAACACCATATATTTT	CASSLSGAVGNTIYF
TRBV9	TRBD1	TRBJ1-1	NA	15	TGTGCCAGCAGCGCCCAGGGGGCGGCGAACACTGAAGCTTTCTTT	CASSAQGAANTEAFF
TRBV7-3	TRBD2	TRBJ2-6	NA	17	TGTGCCAGCAGCTTACAATCTAGCGGCTCTGGGGCCAACGTCCTGACTTTC	CASSLQSSGSGANVLTF
TRBV7-6	TRBD2	TRBJ2-2	NA	16	TGTGCCAGCAGCTTAGGGGCCGGGAGGGCCACCGGGGAGCTGTTTTTT	CASSLGAGRATGELFF
TRBV10-3	TRBD2	TRBJ2-1	NA	17	TGTGCCATCAGGGGGGGACTAGCGGGACTTTTCGACAATGAGCAGTTCTTC	CAIRGGLAGLFDNEQFF
TRBV7-6	TRBD2	TRBJ2-2	NA	17	TGTGCCAGCAGTTCGGGCCTAGCGGGGGGGAACACCGGGGAGCTGTTTTTT	CASSSGLAGGNTGELFF
TRBV5-5	NA	TRBJ2-2	NA	13	TGTGCCAGCAGCTTGGCTTACTCCGGGGAGCTGTTTTTT	CASSLAYSGELFF
TRBV10-3	TRBD1	TRBJ2-2	NA	15	TGTGCCATCAGTGAGGGACAGGGGATAACCGGGGAGCTGTTTTTT	CAISEGQGITGELFF
TRBV21-1	NA	TRBJ1-2	NA	15	TGTGCCAGCAGCAGACGCCTCCAGGGGGGCAATGGCTACACCTTC	CASSRRLQGGNGYTF
TRBV10-3	TRBD1	TRBJ1-1	NA	14	TGTGCCATCACTGCAGGGGGCCGGAGCACTGAAGCTTTCTTT	CAITAGGRSTEAFF
TRBV4-3	NA	TRBJ2-3	many	19	TGCGCCAGCAGCCAAGAACCACCGGAAAGAGGGCCCGGCACAGATACGCAGTATTTT	CASSQEPPERGPGTDTQYF
TRBV15	TRBD1	TRBJ1-4	few	16	TGTGCCACCAGCAGACCTCGGACAGGGGCTAATGAAAAACTGTTTTTT	CATSRPRTGANEKLFF
TRBV7-3	NA	TRBJ2-5	NA	15	TGTGCCAGCAGCTTAGGTCGTATACGGGAAGAGACCCAGTACTTC	CASSLGRIREETQYF
TRBV5-1	NA	TRBJ1-1	NA	15	TGCGCCAGCAGCTTAAGCCGGGTGGAGAACACTGAAGCTTTCTTT	CASSLSRVENTEAFF
TRBV7-2	TRBD2	TRBJ2-1	few	19	TGTGCCAGCAGCTTCCCGGGACTAGCGGGGGACCACTCCTACAATGAGCAGTTCTTC	CASSFPGLAGDHSYNEQFF
TRBV7-2	NA	TRBJ1-2	once	13	TGTGCCAGCAGCTCAGATGGGGCGAAGGGCTACACCTTC	CASSSDGAKGYTF
TRBV6-1	NA	TRBJ2-1	once	14	TGTGCCAGCAGTGATGGGGCTTGGAACAATGAGCAGTTCTTC	CASSDGAWNNEQFF
TRBV6-2/TRBV6-3	TRBD2	TRBJ2-7	NA	16	TGTGCCAGCAGCCCCAGACTAGCGGCGAGCTCCTACGAGCAGTACTTC	CASSPRLAASSYEQYF
TRBV2	NA	TRBJ1-1	NA	13	TGTGCCAGCAGTCAATATTCAGGGACTGAAGCTTTCTTT	CASSQYSGTEAFF
TRBV15	NA	TRBJ2-2	once	13	TGTGCCACCAGCAGAGATCGTCTCCGGGAGCTGTTTTTT	CATSRDRLRELFF
TRBV7-2	TRBD1	TRBJ1-2	NA	15	TGTGCCAGCAGTTCCACAGGGGTAAGAGTAGATGGCTACACCTTC	CASSSTGVRVDGYTF
TRBV4-3	TRBD1	TRBJ1-2	NA	15	TGCGCCAGCAGCCGGAGGGGACAGGGGGTATATGGCTACACCTTC	CASSRRGQGVYGYTF
TRBV5-1	NA	TRBJ2-3	once	13	TGCGCCACCAGACTAGGAAGTACAGATACGCAGTATTTT	CATRLGSTDTQYF
TRBV6-1	NA	TRBJ2-7	NA	15	TGTGCCAGCAGTGATCAGGCGGACAGCTCCTACGAGCAGTACTTC	CASSDQADSSYEQYF
TRBV7-9	NA	TRBJ2-1	NA	16	TGTGCCAGCAGCTCAGTAGGGGCTATTCCCTACAATGAGCAGTTCTTC	CASSSVGAIPYNEQFF
TRBV4-3	NA	TRBJ1-2	once	15	TGCGCCAGCAGCCCTCAAACAGGGCTAGACTATGGCTACACCTTC	CASSPQTGLDYGYTF
TRBV6-5	TRBD1	TRBJ1-2	NA	15	TGTGCCAGCAGTTACTCCGGGACAGCTAACTATGGCTACACCTTC	CASSYSGTANYGYTF
TRBV4-3	TRBD1	TRBJ1-2	NA	16	TGCGCCAGCAGCCAAGATCGAGCAGGGGGCGCCTATGGCTACACCTTC	CASSQDRAGGAYGYTF
TRBV7-2	TRBD1	TRBJ2-4	NA	14	TGTGCCAGCAGCTTTCGGGACAGCAAACACATTCAGTACTTC	CASSFRDSKHIQYF
TRBV12-3/TRBV12-4	NA	TRBJ2-7	NA	13	TGTGCCAGCAGTCCCAGGGATTTCGACGAGCAGTACTTC	CASSPRDFDEQYF
TRBV5-6	NA	TRBJ2-1	NA	15	TGTGCCAGCAGCTTGAGACAGGTTAGGGACAATGAGCAGTTCTTC	CASSLRQVRDNEQFF
TRBV19	NA	TRBJ1-2	once	15	TGTGCCAGTAGTATGTCCGATAGGAGGCCTTATGGCTACACCTTC	CASSMSDRRPYGYTF
TRBV7-9	TRBD1	TRBJ1-1	NA	16	TGTGCCAGCAGCCCCAGACAGGGGCCTGGGAACACTGAAGCTTTCTTT	CASSPRQGPGNTEAFF
TRBV7-6	TRBD1	TRBJ2-1	NA	16	TGTGCCAGCAGCTTAGATAGGGGGCTGCGAACGAATGAGCAGTTCTTC	CASSLDRGLRTNEQFF
TRBV11-3	NA	TRBJ2-1	NA	14	TGTGCCAGCAGCTTGCGGACAGCCGGAAGTGAGCAGTTCTTC	CASSLRTAGSEQFF
TRBV20-1	NA	TRBJ2-5	NA	11	TGCAGTGCGGAGGGGTCAGAGACCCAGTACTTC	CSAEGSETQYF
TRBV7-2	NA	TRBJ1-4	once	14	TGTGCCAGCAGCTTAGCCGGGGAGGGTGAAAAACTGTTTTTT	CASSLAGEGEKLFF
TRBV5-4	TRBD1	TRBJ2-1	NA	13	TGTGCCAGCAGCGGGGACAGTTACAATGAGCAGTTCTTC	CASSGDSYNEQFF
TRBV19	NA	TRBJ1-1	NA	14	TGTGCCAGTAGTATCGGGGAGCGGAACACTGAAGCTTTCTTT	CASSIGERNTEAFF